This T cell receptor (beta chain) emerged from a study of beta chain features in type 1 diabetes. As regards this clone: Its target is unknown.

What was sequenced were expressed TCRB transcripts, since all of the isolated RNA had been reverse transcribed. Method: immunoSEQ multiplex PCR; TCRdb's copy keeps in-frame clones and lacks some. The table shows a few hundred thousand clones, with approximately 12% occurring only once. Germline CDR1 and CDR2: SGHDT and YYEEEE. Losses at the gene ends were 4 bases for V and 5 bases for J; bases not matched to a gene: 9. The CDR3 runs 14 residues. Overall study findings and caveats: It was among patients, rather than healthy donors, that naive, central memory and Treg TCRB repertoires appeared more similar.

This sequence was found in a man aged 18 to 30 in good health. Sequencing input: naive CD4+ T cells from blood. The chain has TRBV5-6 and TRBJ2-7; 7 bases line up with TRBD2. CDR3 residues: CASSRGRAWDEQYF. The CDR3 DNA is TGTGCCAGCAGCAGAGGGAGGGCCTGGGACGAGCAGTACTTC.